Listed below are T cell receptor beta chains from one sample, sequenced in a study of blood T cell repertoires in COVID-19. Assay used: immunoSEQ multiplex PCR; TCRdb lists only in-frame clones, some missing. The sample holds 250,000 or so clones, just under 90% seen once. The sequencing input was PBMCs or T cells enriched from blood (not recorded which). All receptors derive from a woman aged 25 to 39 with acute COVID-19. Each CDR3 is given with its conserved first and last residue. A D gene is named only where the DNA matches it firmly. Clone size is given for some rows only: seen once, a few or many times, or a class if the clone is expanded.

abundance,j_gene,d_gene,v_gene,CDR3nt,CDR3aa
-,TRBJ2-3,-,TRBV2,TGTGCCAGCAATACACAGGGCACAGATACGCAGTATTTT,CASNTQGTDTQYF
-,TRBJ2-7,-,TRBV6-5,TGTGCCAGCAGTTACTCGCAGGGGACCTACGAGCAGTACTTC,CASSYSQGTYEQYF
-,TRBJ2-7,TRBD1,TRBV5-1,TGCGCCAGCAGCTTGGCGGACAGGGCCGACGAGCAGTACTTC,CASSLADRADEQYF
once,TRBJ2-7,-,TRBV5-1,TGCGCCAGCAGCGATGGGTCTACGGGAGAAAACGAGCAGTACTTC,CASSDGSTGENEQYF
-,TRBJ1-6,-,TRBV5-6,TGTGCCAGCAGCTTGGACCGCAGCTCCTATAATTCACCCCTCCACTTT,CASSLDRSSYNSPLHF
once,TRBJ2-1,-,TRBV7-9,TGTGCCAGCAGCTTAGGTCTTGCCCCGACAGCCTACAATGAGCAGTTCTTC,CASSLGLAPTAYNEQFF
-,TRBJ2-2,TRBD1,TRBV5-1,TGCGCCAGCATCGAGAGGACAGGGGGAGACACCGGGGAGCTGTTTTTT,CASIERTGGDTGELFF
-,TRBJ2-7,-,TRBV5-6,TGTGCCAGCAGCTCCTACTACGAGCAGTACTTC,CASSSYYEQYF
-,TRBJ1-4,-,TRBV28,TGTGCCAGCAGTTTAGGACAGACGAGGGAAAAACTGTTTTTT,CASSLGQTREKLFF
-,TRBJ2-3,TRBD2,TRBV5-4,TGTGCCAGCAGCTTGGGTGGGAGGGACACAGATACGCAGTATTTT,CASSLGGRDTDTQYF
-,TRBJ2-3,TRBD2,TRBV13,TGTGCCAGCAGCCCCTTTAGTGAGCGGGAGGTTAGCACAGATACGCAGTATTTT,CASSPFSEREVSTDTQYF
-,TRBJ2-1,-,TRBV7-9,TGTGCCAGCAGCTTAGTTGTTTCTAGTGCCTACAATGAGCAGTTCTTC,CASSLVVSSAYNEQFF
-,TRBJ2-7,-,TRBV28,TGTGCCAGCAGTTTACGCGGGTACTACGAGCAGTACTTC,CASSLRGYYEQYF
-,TRBJ2-1,-,TRBV27,TGTGCCAGCAGTTTCCAGGAATACAATGAGCAGTTCTTC,CASSFQEYNEQFF
few,TRBJ1-2,-,TRBV28,TGTGCCCTCGGGGGGGGTAACTATGGCTACACCTTC,CALGGGNYGYTF
once,TRBJ1-1,TRBD1,TRBV6-2/TRBV6-3,TGTGCCAGCAGTTACTCGTGGACAGGGGGTGCGACTGAAGCTTTCTTT,CASSYSWTGGATEAFF